This TCR beta chain was obtained from a study of blood T cell repertoires in COVID-19. On the study more broadly: From T cells, B-cell-depleted T cells, or PBMCs came the material, which was cDNA or gDNA.

The germline V and J ends were trimmed by 5 bases and 2 bases, with 16 bases remaining between them. This CDR3 is 16 amino acids long. Germline CDR1 is LNHNV and CDR2 is YYDKDF (reference sequence). Sequencing was performed with immunoSEQ multiplex PCR; in TCRdb, only in-frame clones are kept and a portion is missing. The repertoire consists of fewer than 300,000 clones, with around nine tenths occurring once and the leading ten covering about 9.2%. Sequenced: peripheral blood. V usage is TRBV15 and J usage is TRBJ1-5; a possible D gene is TRBD1 (6 bases). This TCR came from a man aged 35 to 55 who had recovered from COVID-19. The CDR3 protein is CATSDKTGIGNQPQHF. CDR3 nucleotides: TGTGCCACCAGCGACAAGACAGGTATCGGCAATCAGCCCCAGCATTTT.